The 19 T cell receptor beta chains below all came from one sample that was sequenced in a study of T cells in Graves' hyperthyroidism and ophthalmopathy (dated by TCRdb to 2018 to 2020). The protocol used for the library was multiplex PCR. Sequencing used an Illumina HiSeq 2000. The TCR beta CDR3 regions were amplified from the RNA transcripts. For the first round of RT-PCR on the TCR CDR3, the HTBI primer set was used together with the Qiagen OneStep RT-PCR kit. Through fastp at Q25 and MiXCR, TCRdb rebuilt clones from the public reads, retaining in-frame beta chains. Rows with one shared CDR3 protein collapse into an entry with the most common genes and DNA. The sample table lists hundreds of thousands of distinct CDR3 sequences, more than 15% of them with a count of one. Less than 15% of the sample is in the top ten clones. Sequencing was performed on blood. The receptors shown here come from a woman between 18 and 29 years old with Graves' hyperthyroidism.

The chain uses TRBV6-2 or TRBV6-3 and TRBJ1-5; 8 bases match TRBD1. Germline V gives CDR1 MNHEY, CDR2 SVGEGT. The CDR3 has 20 amino acids. J was trimmed by 4 bases and V by 5 bases; bases with no gene match: 22. The CDR3 sequence is CASSTASKHRDRLTNQPQHF. In DNA form, the CDR3 reads TGTGCCAGCAGTACCGCCTCTAAACACCGGGACAGGCTAACAAATCAGCCCCAGCATTTT.

This sequence joins TRBV11-2 and TRBJ2-3; a weak D match, TRBD2 (5 bases). V was pared by 5 bases and J by 0 bases, with 15 bases between. The CDR3 runs 16 residues. CDR1 is SGHAT and CDR2 is FQNNGV in the germline V gene. The CDR3 is CASSERGPPSTDTQYF. CDR3 nucleotide sequence: TGTGCCAGCAGCGAAAGAGGGCCCCCTAGCACAGATACGCAGTATTTT.

V usage is TRBV3-1 and J usage is TRBJ2-1; 10 bases are shared with TRBD2. The trim removed 2 bases at V and 7 bases at J, leaving 8 bases unmatched. The V gene's germline CDR1 is LGHDT and CDR2 YNNKEL (reference sequence). The CDR3 loop spans 16 amino acids. Here the CDR3 DNA reads TGTGCCAGCAGCCAAAAAGCGGGAGGGCCGAGGAATGAGCAGTTCTTC. Translating it yields CASSQKAGGPRNEQFF.

Worth noting for this clonotype: A read error may produce the germline difference seen at one junction end. V is TRBV7-2 and J is TRBJ2-1; D not resolved. The CDR3 runs 14 residues. CDR1 and CDR2 (germline): SGHTA, FQGNSA. The CDR3 DNA sequence: TGTGCCAGCAGCTTAGCGGCCTCCTACGATGAGCAGTTCTTC. Translating it yields CASSLAASYDEQFF. Together with reference TRBV7-2 and TRBJ2-1, the CDR3 gives the full variable domain: GAGVSQSPSNKVTEKGKDVELRCDPISGHTALYWYRQSLGQGLEFLIYFQGNSAPDKSGLPSDRFSAERTGGSVSTLTIQRTQQEDSAVYLCASSLAASYDEQFFGPGTRLTVL.

The V gene is TRBV12-3 or TRBV12-4, the J gene TRBJ2-1; tentative D call: TRBD2 (7 bases). This CDR3 is 15 amino acids long. Trimming removed 6 bases from V and 5 bases from J, with 17 bases in between. The CDR3 coding sequence is TGTGCCAGCAGCCTAGGGGAGGGGGTCCACAATGAGCAGTTCTTC. Amino acids: CASSLGEGVHNEQFF.

This clonotype was counted ten times or more. The CDR3 protein is CASKNEETQYF. As DNA, the CDR3 is TGTGCCAGCAAAAATGAAGAGACCCAGTACTTC. This chain joins TRBV2 and TRBJ2-5; D is unclear. Germline V gene sequence: CDR1 SNHLY, CDR2 FYNNEI. CDR3 length: 11 residues. Trimming removed 7 bases from V and 3 bases from J, with 6 bases in between.

This clonotype was recorded many times. The chain links TRBV28 to TRBJ1-4, with 7 bases lining up with TRBD1. CDR3 length: 16 residues. Germline CDR1 and CDR2: MDHEN and SYDVKM. V was pared by 2 bases and J by 0 bases, with 3 bases of the junction left unmatched. The DNA for the CDR3 is TGTGCCAGCAGTTTACGGACAGGTGCAACTAATGAAAAACTGTTTTTT. It is translated as CASSLRTGATNEKLFF.

This clonotype has just a few counts. The CDR3 region is CASSKSGGYTDTQYF. CDR3 nucleotides: TGTGCCAGTAGTAAGAGCGGGGGATACACAGATACGCAGTATTTT. The chain links TRBV4-2 to TRBJ2-3; 8 positions match TRBD2. CDR3 size: 15 residues. Germline CDR1 and CDR2: LGHNA and YNFKEQ. V gave up 9 bases and J gave up 2 bases; unmatched junction bases: 10.

The genes are TRBV5-6 and TRBJ2-5; D uncertain. Germline-derived CDR1 and CDR2 are SGHDT and YYEEEE. V was shortened by 1 base and J by 2 bases, with 9 bases between the two germline ends. The length of the CDR3 is 14 residues. CDR3 DNA sequence: TGTGCCAGCAGCTTGTTTTTAGGACAAGAGACCCAGTACTTC. Translating it yields CASSLFLGQETQYF.

This clonotype was counted ten times or more. V usage is TRBV2 and J usage is TRBJ2-1; tentative D call: TRBD2 (6 bases). The CDR3 totals 15 residues. From germline, CDR1 is SNHLY and CDR2 FYNNEI. V was cut by 4 bases and J by 4 bases, with 14 bases left in between. The DNA of the CDR3 is TGTGCCAGCAGTGTTGATAGCGGCAGATACAATGAGCAGTTCTTC. This translates into CASSVDSGRYNEQFF.

This clonotype was recorded many times. The chain combines TRBV6-1 with TRBJ1-5; TRBD1 matches at 7 bases. CDR1 is MNHNS and CDR2 is SASEGT in the germline V gene. The CDR3 extends over 14 amino acids. J was trimmed by 3 bases and V by 2 bases; bases with no gene match: 1. In DNA, the CDR3 is TGTGCCAGCAGTGAAACAGGGGACAATCAGCCCCAGCATTTT. It translates to CASSETGDNQPQHF.

This chain joins TRBV29-1 and TRBJ2-2; 11 nucleotides match TRBD2. This CDR3 is built from 16 residues. Germline V gene data show CDR1 as SQVTM and CDR2 as ANQGSEA. With 0 bases clipped from V and 4 bases from J, the junction kept 4 bases outside the gene matches. CDR3 coding DNA: TGCAGCGTTGAAGATCGACTAGCGGGGTTCACCGGGGAGCTGTTTTTT. Amino acids: CSVEDRLAGFTGELFF.

This clonotype was picked up many times. The CDR3 loop is CASSLAGTDRRYEQYF. The CDR3 DNA reads as TGCGCCAGCAGCTTGGCAGGGACGGATCGACGGTACGAGCAGTACTTC. The chain uses TRBV5-1 and TRBJ2-7; the D gene could be TRBD1 or TRBD2 (5 bases each). Trimming removed 0 bases from V and 4 bases from J, with 17 bases in between. The CDR3 is 16 residues long. Per germline, CDR1 SGHRS and CDR2 YFSETQ.

Many counts were recorded for this clonotype. The J gene is TRBJ1-5, the V gene TRBV20-1; 8 nucleotides align to TRBD1. The CDR3 contains 17 residues. Trimming at V came to 1 base and at J to 5 bases, leaving 13 bases not matched to a gene. CDR1 is DFQATT, CDR2 SNEGSKA, per germline (reference sequence). CDR3 bases: TGCAGTGCTAGAGTCGCAAAACCCGGGACAGGTGATCAGCCCCAGCATTTT. Protein sequence: CSARVAKPGTGDQPQHF.

This clonotype was detected only a few times. The genes are TRBV28 and TRBJ2-2; D gene ambiguous. The CDR3 is 13 residues long. V was clipped by 7 bases and J by 4 bases, with 10 bases between them. Germline-derived CDR1 and CDR2 are MDHEN and SYDVKM. The DNA for the CDR3 is TGTGCCAGCAACACCGGTGGCACCGGGGAGCTGTTTTTT. Protein: CASNTGGTGELFF.

CDR3 sequence reads: CATSDLAGPDTQYF. Written as DNA, the CDR3 is TGTGCCACCAGTGATTTGGCTGGCCCAGATACGCAGTATTTT. This chain links TRBV24-1 with TRBJ2-3; D is unclear. CDR3 length: 14 amino acids. Trimming took 0 bases from V and 4 from J, leaving 7 bases between them. Germline V CDR1 and CDR2: KGHDR, SFDVKD.

The V call is TRBV20-1, the J call TRBJ1-1; D uncertain. CDR1 and CDR2 (germline): DFQATT, SNEGSKA (reference sequence). V was clipped by 6 bases and J by 0 bases, with 17 bases between them. CDR3 length equals 15 residues. Written as DNA, the CDR3 is TGCAGTGCACCGACGGGATTAACCCTGAACACTGAAGCTTTCTTT. Protein sequence: CSAPTGLTLNTEAFF.

The table lists this clonotype with many counts. The chain links TRBV6-1 to TRBJ2-5; D is uncertain. V was cut by 1 base and J by 2 bases, with 8 bases left in between. The CDR3 is made up of 14 amino acids. Germline V gene data show CDR1 as MNHNS and CDR2 as SASEGT. The DNA of the CDR3 is TGTGCCAGCAGTGAAGGGGCAGCTCAAGAGACCCAGTACTTC. Protein: CASSEGAAQETQYF.

About this clonotype: An end of the junction does not agree with germline; a read error may underlie this. The chain recombines TRBV18 with TRBJ2-7; D might be TRBD2 (6 bases). Germline V gene data show CDR1 as KGHSH and CDR2 as LQKENI. The CDR3 is 16 amino acids. The chain's CDR3 is CAGSPREGGSSYEQYF. In DNA, the CDR3 is TGTGCCGGCTCTCCCCGTGAGGGAGGAAGCTCCTACGAGCAGTACTTC.